This T cell receptor (beta chain) was observed in a study of OX40 agonist ivuxolimab in advanced cancers. Study at large: At about 81% male, the cohort had a mean age of about 55 years, ranging from 23 to 79.

The data were produced by immunoSEQ multiplex PCR, yet TCRdb's version contains in-frame clones alone and is incomplete. The table has tens of thousands of clones, about 87% seen once. Comment on this clone: Its specificity is not known.

Study-wide results and caveats: In the expanded peripheral T cells, antigen specificity was never determined.

Trimming removed 5 bases from V and 5 bases from J, with 15 bases in between. Germline V gives CDR1 SEHNR, CDR2 FQNEAQ (reference sequence). The CDR3 is 14 residues long. This clonotype was obtained from an adult with an advanced solid tumor such as melanoma, head and neck, liver or kidney cancer. The specimen comprised CD4+ or CD8+ T cells sorted from blood, sampled in a trial of the OX40 agonist ivuxolimab. This chain joins TRBV7-9 and TRBJ2-5, with D perhaps given as TRBD1 or TRBD2 (5 bases each). The CDR3 is CASSDSGTGETQYF. The CDR3 nucleotides are TGTGCCAGCAGCGACTCCGGGACGGGGGAGACCCAGTACTTC.